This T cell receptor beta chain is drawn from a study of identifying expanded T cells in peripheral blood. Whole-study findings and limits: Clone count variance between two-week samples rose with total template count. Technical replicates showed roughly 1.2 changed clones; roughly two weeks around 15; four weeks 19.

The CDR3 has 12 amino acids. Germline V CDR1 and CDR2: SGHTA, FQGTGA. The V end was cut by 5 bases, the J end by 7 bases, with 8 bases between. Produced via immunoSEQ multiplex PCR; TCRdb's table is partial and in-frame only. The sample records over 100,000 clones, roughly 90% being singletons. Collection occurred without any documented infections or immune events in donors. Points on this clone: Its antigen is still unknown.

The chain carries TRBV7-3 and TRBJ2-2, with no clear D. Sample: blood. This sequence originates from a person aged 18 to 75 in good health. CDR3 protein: CASSLVNGELFF. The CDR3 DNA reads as TGTGCCAGCAGCCTCGTAAACGGGGAGCTGTTTTTT.